This TCR beta chain was identified in a study of blood T cells in healthy people across ages. Notes on the study in general: Greater diversity and more naive CD4+ cells were seen in long-lived donors than in aged donors.

For the second PCR, which ran for about 7 to 12 cycles, a sample-barcoded 5' primer and a J-beta primer mix were used. Via MiXCR, TCRdb re-called the 5' RACE reads, giving one row per CDR3 protein. The sample has approximately 760,000 distinct CDR3 sequences; 25% are singletons. Of note for this clonotype: Its matching antigen is unknown.

The CDR3 has 14 residues. J gave up 7 bases and V 2 bases, and 3 bases lay outside the gene matches. The germline gives CDR1 SNHLY, CDR2 FYNNEI. These data also featured in a second study, about T cells of mothers and their children. That study reports: Roughly six children and their three healthy Caucasian mothers were the donors.

The V and J genes are TRBV2 and TRBJ1-2; 11 bases agree with TRBD1. The material sequenced was blood. The TCR sequence derives from a boy younger than 18 in good health. CDR3 DNA: TGTGCCAGCAGTGAACGGACAGGGGGCCGTGGCTACACCTTC. Translation: CASSERTGGRGYTF.